This is a list of T cell receptor beta chains from one sample in a study of blood T cell repertoires in COVID-19. The data were produced by immunoSEQ multiplex PCR, yet TCRdb's version contains in-frame clones alone and is incomplete. Altogether under 450,000 clones are present, about 90% being singletons, with the ten largest covering just under 3%. Specimen: PBMCs or T cells enriched from blood (not recorded which). The receptors come from a woman in her 30s who had recovered from COVID-19. Each CDR3 is given with its conserved first and last residue. The order of the fields is D gene, clone size, V gene, J gene, CDR3 protein, CDR3 DNA. D genes are given only for firm matches. Clone size appears in some rows only: once, few, many, or a class for an expanded clone.

>TRBD1|-|TRBV9|TRBJ1-1
CASSFQTGVNTEAFF
TGTGCCAGCAGTTTCCAGACAGGGGTGAACACTGAAGCTTTCTTT
>-|-|TRBV19|TRBJ2-1
CASSIRERSYNEQFF
TGTGCCAGTAGTATCCGGGAACGGTCCTACAATGAGCAGTTCTTC
>TRBD2|once|TRBV27|TRBJ2-7
CASSFAGDGSYEQYF
TGTGCCAGCAGTTTTGCGGGAGACGGGTCCTACGAGCAGTACTTC
>-|-|TRBV2|TRBJ2-5
CASSEYERETQYF
TGTGCCAGCAGTGAATATGAGCGAGAGACCCAGTACTTC
>TRBD1|-|TRBV7-2|TRBJ2-2
CASSLGQPGTGELFF
TGTGCCAGCAGCTTGGGACAGCCTGGGACCGGGGAGCTGTTTTTT
>TRBD1|-|TRBV28|TRBJ1-4
CASSSTGGGKNEKLFF
TGTGCCAGCAGTTCTACAGGGGGCGGAAAGAATGAAAAACTGTTTTTT
>TRBD2|once|TRBV9|TRBJ2-3
CASSVTAGGPSDTQYF
TGTGCCAGCAGCGTTACGGCGGGGGGGCCATCAGATACGCAGTATTTT
>-|-|TRBV28|TRBJ1-1
CASSFFWANTEAFF
TGTGCCAGCAGTTTCTTTTGGGCGAACACTGAAGCTTTCTTT
>-|few|TRBV2|TRBJ1-1
CASSDSGSTEAFF
TGTGCCAGCAGTGACTCTGGGAGCACTGAAGCTTTCTTT
>TRBD2|-|TRBV25-1|TRBJ2-6
CATREGAGANVLTF
TGTGCCACCCGGGAGGGTGCGGGGGCCAACGTCCTGACTTTC
>TRBD2|-|TRBV5-1|TRBJ2-3
CASSLGLAGATDTQYF
TGCGCCAGCAGCCTGGGACTAGCGGGAGCCACAGATACGCAGTATTTT
>TRBD2|-|TRBV5-5|TRBJ2-7
CASSLTGLLPYYEQYF
TGTGCCAGCAGCCTAACGGGACTACTACCTTACTACGAGCAGTACTTC
>-|few|TRBV19|TRBJ2-7
CASSIAPIYEQYF
TGTGCCAGTAGTATAGCTCCTATCTACGAGCAGTACTTC
>-|-|TRBV6-1|TRBJ2-7
CASSEPRVAYEQYF
TGTGCCAGCAGTGAACCCCGGGTGGCCTACGAGCAGTACTTC
>TRBD2|-|TRBV24-1|TRBJ2-1
CLYGGGSYNEQFF
TGCCTATACGGGGGGGGATCCTACAATGAGCAGTTCTTC
>-|-|TRBV2|TRBJ2-1
CASSVDRNEQFF
TGTGCCAGCAGCGTAGACAGGAATGAGCAGTTCTTC
>-|-|TRBV6-5|TRBJ2-7
CASSRPGGGYEQYF
TGTGCCAGCAGTCGCCCAGGGGGAGGATACGAGCAGTACTTC
>TRBD1|-|TRBV24-1|TRBJ2-1
CATSEPGQGGRYNEQFF
TGTGCCACCAGTGAGCCGGGACAGGGGGGAAGGTACAATGAGCAGTTCTTC
>-|-|TRBV28|TRBJ2-3
CASTQGTDTQYF
TGTGCCAGCACGCAGGGCACAGATACGCAGTATTTT
>TRBD1|few|TRBV28|TRBJ1-6
CASSTPGQGEMSPLHF
TGTGCCAGCAGTACCCCCGGGCAGGGGGAAATGTCACCCCTCCACTTT
>-|-|TRBV29-1|TRBJ1-3
CSVSRVTGGNTIYF
TGCAGCGTGTCAAGGGTGACAGGTGGAAACACCATATATTTT
>-|-|TRBV28|TRBJ1-4
CASTSGNEKLFF
TGTGCCAGCACCTCGGGAAATGAAAAACTGTTTTTT